This T cell receptor beta chain came from a study of T cell responses to AZD1222 COVID-19 vaccine. The germline V and J ends were trimmed by 5 bases and 2 bases, with 9 bases remaining between them. CDR3 length equals 13 residues. Germline-derived CDR1 and CDR2 are SEHNR and FQNEAQ (reference sequence). General study points: Clonal diversity was possibly underestimated, and white British individuals and females predominated among donors. Unmutated variant regions are reportedly the target of nearly half of TCRs that are spike-specific. Breadth and depth of Spike-specific TCRs rose after two AZD1222 doses.

Remarks on this clone: Its antigen is still unknown.

The protocol was immunoSEQ multiplex PCR, while the TCRdb copy is restricted to in-frame clones and leaves out a portion. Found here are some 150,000 clones, 88% of them singletons; the top ten hold less than 3.5%. The receptor was isolated from an adult in good health. Sample: peripheral blood, taken on day 0 of AZD1222 vaccination. This chain joins TRBV7-9 and TRBJ2-5; D is possibly TRBD1 (6 bases). The CDR3 nucleotides are TGTGCCAGCAGCCGAGGACAGCAAGAGACCCAGTACTTC. Translated: CASSRGQQETQYF.